The 11 T cell receptor beta chains reported below all come from one sample, sequenced in a study of cytomegalovirus exposure and HLA in healthy donors. Primers for the PCR totalled 60 Vbeta and 13 Jbeta. This table comes from immunoSEQ multiplex PCR, and its TCRdb copy is limited to in-frame clones, with some not included. The data show 250,000 to 350,000 clones, 86% seen once. Input material: PBMCs. Receptors originate from a man in his forties in good health and CMV-seropositive.

CDR3 sequence: CASRAGQVGTYEQYF. In nucleotides, the CDR3 is TGTGCCAGCAGGGCGGGACAGGTGGGAACCTACGAGCAGTACTTC. The V and J genes are TRBV6-1 and TRBJ2-5, with 8 positions matching TRBD1. The DNA end is a closer match to TRBJ2-7, so the J assignment may be wrong. The CDR3 covers 15 residues. From germline, CDR1 is MNHNS and CDR2 SASEGT.

This CDR3 reads CATSRVGPLGYTF. Written as DNA, the CDR3 is TGTGCCACCAGCAGAGTGGGCCCCCTTGGCTACACCTTC. This chain connects TRBV15 to TRBJ1-2; no clear D. The CDR3 is 13 residues long. Germline CDR1 and CDR2: LNHNV and YYDKDF (reference sequence). The ends were cut back, 1 base at V and 7 bases at J, with 10 bases in the middle. The complete variable domain, with remaining parts taken from reference TRBV15 and TRBJ1-2, reads DAMVIQNPRYQVTQFGKPVTLSCSQTLNHNVMYWYQQKSSQAPKLLFHYYDKDFNNEADTPDNFQSRRPNTSFCFLDIRSPGLGDTAMYLCATSRVGPLGYTFGSGTRLTVV.

This clone was found a few times. Other nucleotide sequences in the sample specify the same CDR3. The V gene is TRBV5-4, the J gene TRBJ2-7; 7 bases agree with TRBD2. Germline V gene lookup returns CDR1 SGHNT and CDR2 YYREEE (reference sequence). The CDR3 spans 14 residues. V shed 3 bases, J shed 0 bases, and the junction held 3 bases outside the gene matches. CDR3 nucleotide sequence: TGTGCCAGCAGCTCAGGACTAGTCTCCTACGAGCAGTACTTC. Translated: CASSSGLVSYEQYF.

This chain connects TRBV13 to TRBJ2-6; 8 bases align to TRBD2. In germline, CDR1 is PRHDT, CDR2 FYEKMQ (reference sequence). J was trimmed by 0 bases and V by 0 bases; bases with no gene match: 10. CDR3 length equals 20 residues. CDR3 nucleotides: TGTGCCAGCAGCTTAGGCCCCGGGACTAGGACTTACTCTGGGGCCAACGTCCTGACTTTC. Translated: CASSLGPGTRTYSGANVLTF.

This chain links TRBV4-1 with TRBJ1-3, with D tentatively TRBD1 (6 bases). The CDR3 is 15 amino acids. Trimming took off 3 bases at V and 4 bases at J, with 13 bases between the two ends. Germline V lookup: CDR1 MGHRA, CDR2 YSYEKL. As DNA, the CDR3 is TGCGCCAGCAGCCAGCTAGACAGGTCGGGAAACACCATATATTTT. This codes for CASSQLDRSGNTIYF.

The chain carries TRBV19 and TRBJ2-1, with D possibly being TRBD1 (5 bases). This CDR3 is 14 amino acids long. V was shortened by 8 bases and J by 4 bases, with 15 bases between the two germline ends. Per germline, CDR1 LNHDA and CDR2 SQIVND (reference sequence). Here the CDR3 DNA reads TGTGCCAGTGGGGCCTTGGGCGCTTACAATGAGCAGTTCTTC. This codes for CASGALGAYNEQFF.

This chain uses TRBV7-9 with TRBJ2-7; 9 positions match TRBD1. The length of the CDR3 is 18 residues. V was clipped by 5 bases and J by 0 bases; unmatched bases: 14. Germline CDR1 and CDR2: SEHNR and FQNEAQ (reference sequence). CDR3 in amino acids: CASSPTGGSVLSSYEQYF. The CDR3 DNA sequence: TGTGCCAGCAGCCCGACAGGGGGTTCGGTTCTGAGCTCCTACGAGCAGTACTTC.

This rearrangement joins TRBV9 to TRBJ1-3; D uncertain. The CDR3 runs 16 residues. Germline CDR1 and CDR2: SGDLS and YYNGEE. Trimming pared 4 bases from V and 0 bases from J, leaving 14 bases between. CDR3 sequence: CASSPQAGSSGNTIYF. CDR3 DNA: TGTGCCAGCAGCCCTCAGGCGGGCAGCTCTGGAAACACCATATATTTT.

The chain uses TRBV29-1 and TRBJ1-1, with 7 positions matching TRBD1. Germline CDR1 and CDR2: SQVTM and ANQGSEA. The V and J ends lost 4 bases and 3 bases, in that order; junction bases with no gene match: 5. The CDR3 loop spans 13 amino acids. CDR3 nucleotides: TGCAGCGTTGGGCGGGACAGATACACTGAAGCTTTCTTT. As protein: CSVGRDRYTEAFF.

A few counts support this clone. The rearrangement links TRBV6-5 to TRBJ1-1; 9 positions agree with TRBD1. Germline V gene data show CDR1 as MNHEY and CDR2 as SVGAGI. This CDR3 contains 16 residues. Trimming at V came to 0 bases and at J to 1 base, leaving 3 bases not matched to a gene. The CDR3 bases are TGTGCCAGCAGTTACTCGGACAGGGGTACGAACACTGAAGCTTTCTTT. This gives the protein CASSYSDRGTNTEAFF.

The chain combines TRBV6-5 with TRBJ2-7, with 10 bases aligning to TRBD2. Germline CDR1 reads MNHEY; CDR2 reads SVGAGI. This CDR3 spans 16 amino acids. The junction had 11 bases not matched to a gene; V was cut back by 4 bases and J by 5 bases. The CDR3 reads CASSSPSSGSRDEQYF. Written as DNA, the CDR3 is TGTGCCAGCAGTTCACCCTCTAGCGGGAGTCGGGACGAGCAGTACTTC.